These 20 T cell receptor beta chains were all obtained from the same sample, sequenced in a study of T cell responses to AZD1222 COVID-19 vaccine. The repertoire was sequenced with immunoSEQ multiplex PCR; TCRdb's copy has only in-frame clones and lacks some. The table records 70,000 to 95,000 clones, 88% of them present only once. The sample consisted of peripheral blood, taken on day 0 of MenACWY control vaccination. Source of these receptors: an adult in good health.

This clone showed up just once. This chain joins TRBV7-9 and TRBJ2-5; D uncertain. The germline V and J ends were trimmed by 1 base and 5 bases, with 5 bases remaining between them. The germline CDR1 and CDR2 sequences are SEHNR and FQNEAQ (reference sequence). This CDR3 is 12 amino acids long. The CDR3 bases are TGTGCCAGCAGCTTAGGGATGGAGACCCAGTACTTC. This sequence encodes CASSLGMETQYF.

The genes are TRBV5-1 and TRBJ2-2, with TRBD1 matching over 7 bases. Germline CDR1 SGHRS, CDR2 YFSETQ. The CDR3 length is 17 residues. The V segment lost 3 bases and the J segment 5 bases; nucleotides outside the gene matches: 13. The CDR3 reads CASSSGTALTLTGELFF. The DNA of the CDR3 is TGCGCCAGCAGCTCGGGGACAGCCCTCACCTTAACCGGGGAGCTGTTTTTT.

Only one count was recorded for this clone. The chain uses TRBV2 and TRBJ2-3; TRBD1 or TRBD2 may be the D gene (5 bases each). Trimming shortened V by 6 bases and J by 1 base, and 11 bases separated the two germline ends. The germline gives CDR1 SNHLY, CDR2 FYNNEI. The CDR3 has 14 residues. The CDR3 DNA is TGTGCCAGCAGAACCGGGACCGGCACAGATACGCAGTATTTT. Its protein is CASRTGTGTDTQYF.

The chain is built from TRBV30 and TRBJ1-2; D might be TRBD1 (6 bases). This CDR3 contains 11 residues. Germline CDR1 reads GTSNPN; CDR2 reads SVGIG (reference sequence). This chain's CDR3 is CAGNRDYGYTF. CDR3 DNA sequence: TGTGCTGGAAACAGGGACTATGGCTACACCTTC.

The V call is TRBV3-1 (or the pseudogene TRBV3-2), the J call TRBJ1-2; tentative D call: TRBD1 (6 bases). V was trimmed by 0 bases and J by 4 bases, leaving 9 bases between them. This CDR3 spans 14 amino acids. The germline gives CDR1 LGHDT, CDR2 YNNKEL (reference sequence). The CDR3 loop reads CASSQDGQSYGYTF. CDR3 in DNA: TGTGCCAGCAGCCAAGATGGACAGTCCTATGGCTACACCTTC.

This chain uses TRBV18 with TRBJ2-7, with D possibly called TRBD1 or TRBD2 (5 bases each). The CDR3 covers 12 residues. Trimming took off 0 bases at V and 6 bases at J, with 6 bases between the two ends. Germline V gives CDR1 KGHSH, CDR2 LQKENI. This CDR3 is CASSPPRGEQYF. CDR3 sequence (DNA): TGTGCCAGCTCACCACCGAGGGGCGAGCAGTACTTC.

Only one count was recorded for this clone. The V call is TRBV7-9, the J call TRBJ2-7; D tentatively reads TRBD1 or TRBD2 (7 bases each). The ends were cut back, 3 bases at V and 5 bases at J, with 17 bases in the middle. There are 15 residues in the CDR3. Germline V gives CDR1 SEHNR, CDR2 FQNEAQ (reference sequence). The CDR3 spells CASSLQGEGVHEQYF. The DNA for the CDR3 is TGTGCCAGCAGCTTGCAGGGGGAGGGGGTCCACGAGCAGTACTTC.

CDR3 sequence: CASSFASTDTQYF. The CDR3 nucleotides read TGTGCCAGCAGTTTCGCTAGCACAGATACGCAGTATTTT. The rearrangement uses TRBV12-3 or TRBV12-4 and TRBJ2-3; no firm D call. Trimming pared 3 bases from V and 0 bases from J, leaving 4 bases between. The CDR3 loop spans 13 amino acids.

This clone was recorded once. Other DNA sequences in this specimen translate into the identical CDR3. The chain recombines TRBV3-1 (or the pseudogene TRBV3-2) with TRBJ1-5; D remains ambiguous. CDR3 length: 15 residues. Germline-derived CDR1 and CDR2 are LGHDT and YNNKEL (reference sequence). V was trimmed by 0 bases and J by 3 bases, leaving 9 bases between them. The chain's CDR3 is CASSQDVGSNQPQHF. As DNA, the CDR3 is TGTGCCAGCAGCCAAGATGTGGGTTCCAATCAGCCCCAGCATTTT.

This chain links TRBV6-5 with TRBJ2-1, with TRBD1 as a possible D gene (7 bases). Looked up from germline, CDR1 is MNHEY and CDR2 is SVGAGI. The CDR3 runs to 13 residues. Trimming shortened V by 8 bases and J by 3 bases, and 11 bases separated the two germline ends. DNA of the CDR3: TGTGCCAGCCGACAGGGAGGCTACAATGAGCAGTTCTTC. Its translation: CASRQGGYNEQFF.

This chain links TRBV19 with TRBJ1-4, with 7 nucleotides matching TRBD1. V was clipped by 5 bases and J by 7 bases; unmatched bases: 10. CDR1 is LNHDA and CDR2 is SQIVND in the germline V gene (reference sequence). The CDR3 length is 15 residues. CDR3: CASSSTTGLGEKLFF. The CDR3, as DNA: TGTGCCAGTAGTTCTACGACAGGGTTGGGTGAAAAACTGTTTTTT.

A single count supports this clone. The chain has TRBV6-5 and TRBJ1-2, with 9 bases identical to TRBD1. The ends lost 6 bases at V and 5 bases at J; junction bases unmatched: 10. The CDR3 is 15 residues long. Germline CDR1 is MNHEY and CDR2 is SVGAGI. CDR3 amino acids: CASRGFGGTGYGYTF. The CDR3 bases are TGTGCCAGCAGGGGCTTTGGGGGGACAGGGTATGGCTACACCTTC.

This chain connects TRBV7-9 to TRBJ2-4; the match to TRBD2 covers 7 bases. This CDR3 comprises 15 residues. The germline V gene has CDR1 SEHNR and CDR2 FQNEAQ (reference sequence). Trimming removed 1 base from V and 4 bases from J; junction bases left unmatched: 4. The CDR3 protein is CASSLVRDYKNIQYF. The CDR3 nucleotides are TGTGCCAGCAGCTTAGTCCGGGACTATAAAAACATTCAGTACTTC.

The chain is built from TRBV28 and TRBJ1-3; D is unclear. The CDR3 spans 16 residues. Per the germline V gene, CDR1 is MDHEN and CDR2 is SYDVKM. Trimming took off 2 bases at V and 0 bases at J, with 11 bases between the two ends. The CDR3, as DNA: TGTGCCAGCAGTTTACCCGGACCGATCTCTGGAAACACCATATATTTT. It encodes CASSLPGPISGNTIYF.

This chain uses TRBV29-1 with TRBJ1-1, with a tentative D call TRBD1 (5 bases). V was pared by 7 bases and J by 3 bases, with 15 bases between. Germline V gene lookup returns CDR1 SQVTM and CDR2 ANQGSEA. The CDR3 runs 13 residues. In DNA, the CDR3 is TGCAGCGCTTTCAGGGTAGCGGACACTGAAGCTTTCTTT. The encoded protein is CSAFRVADTEAFF. Full variable domain (outside the CDR3, taken from reference TRBV29-1 and TRBJ1-1): SAVISQKPSRDICQRGTSLTIQCQVDSQVTMMFWYRQQPGQSLTLIATANQGSEATYESGFVIDKFPISRPNLTFSTLTVSNMSPEDSSIYLCSAFRVADTEAFFGQGTRLTVV.

J is TRBJ2-7 and V is TRBV11-2, with a tentative D call TRBD1 (5 bases). The CDR3 has 13 residues. With 4 bases removed from V and 1 base from J, the gap between germline ends came to 8 bases. Germline V gene sequence: CDR1 SGHAT, CDR2 FQNNGV. CDR3 in amino acids: CASSSRESYEQYF. CDR3 DNA: TGTGCCAGCAGCTCCAGGGAATCCTACGAGCAGTACTTC.

CDR3 in DNA: TGCAGCGGACCTAGCGGCTCCTACAATGAGCAGTTCTTC. Translated, it gives CSGPSGSYNEQFF. The chain combines TRBV29-1 with TRBJ2-1, with 7 bases that match TRBD2. The CDR3 sequence is 13 residues long. The junction had 3 bases not matched to a gene; V was cut back by 7 bases and J by 0 bases. Germline V lookup: CDR1 SQVTM, CDR2 ANQGSEA.

The J gene is TRBJ1-1, the V gene TRBV7-2; maybe TRBD1 (5 bases). Trimming took off 5 bases at V and 5 bases at J, with 21 bases between the two ends. Germline values: CDR1 SGHTA, CDR2 FQGNSA. CDR3 length equals 16 residues. The CDR3 reads CASSPGGIRGETEAFF. The CDR3 nucleotides are TGTGCCAGCAGCCCGGGGGGAATCAGAGGGGAGACTGAAGCTTTCTTT.

The V and J genes are TRBV7-9 and TRBJ1-1; the D is unclear. This CDR3 is built from 13 residues. Trimming shortened V by 6 bases and J by 5 bases, and 13 bases separated the two germline ends. The germline V gene has CDR1 SEHNR and CDR2 FQNEAQ (reference sequence). CDR3: CASRYTVETEAFF. CDR3 coding DNA: TGTGCCAGCAGGTACACGGTTGAGACTGAAGCTTTCTTT.

This sequence joins TRBV15 and TRBJ2-3; D may be TRBD1 or TRBD2 (5 bases each). Looked up from germline, CDR1 is LNHNV and CDR2 is YYDKDF (reference sequence). Trimming shortened V by 1 base and J by 0 bases, and 8 bases separated the two germline ends. The CDR3 has 15 amino acids. The CDR3, as DNA: TGTGCCACCAGCAGAGGGGGCGGGAGCACAGATACGCAGTATTTT. The encoded protein is CATSRGGGSTDTQYF.